These 31 T cell receptor beta chains were all obtained from the same sample, sequenced in a study of shared clonotypes between healthy human individuals. TCRdb keeps only in-frame clones here, not all; method: immunoSEQ multiplex PCR. The sample lists roughly 1 million clones, 70% to 80% occurring once. The material sequenced was memory CD4+ T cells sorted from blood. Stated subset: CD45RA-negative fraction. The source of these receptors is a man aged 18 to 35 in good health.

The chain employs TRBV18 and TRBJ1-2, with a weak D call TRBD1 (6 bases). Trimming took off 2 bases at V and 7 bases at J, with 14 bases between the two ends. Looked up from germline, CDR1 is KGHSH and CDR2 is LQKENI. The CDR3 covers 14 residues. CDR3 bases: TGTGCCAGCTCACCAAACAGGGTCCGGGGTGGCTACACCTTC. This encodes CASSPNRVRGGYTF.

The genes are TRBV5-4 and TRBJ2-7; D not resolved. The CDR3 is 12 residues long. The germline V gene encodes CDR1 SGHNT and CDR2 YYREEE (reference sequence). V lost 3 bases, J lost 2 bases, and 6 bases lay in between. The CDR3 coding sequence is TGTGCCAGCAGCTGGGAAGCCTACGAGCAGTACTTC. Protein sequence: CASSWEAYEQYF.

J is TRBJ2-3 and V is TRBV4-3; D remains unclear. Germline CDR1 is LGHNA and CDR2 is YSLEER. The CDR3 extends over 12 amino acids. V gave up 3 bases and J gave up 5 bases, with 6 bases separating them. The CDR3 here is CASSQVGDTQYF. The DNA of the CDR3 is TGCGCCAGCAGCCAGGTAGGAGATACGCAGTATTTT.

The gene calls are TRBV5-4 and TRBJ2-3; D not resolved. CDR1 is SGHNT and CDR2 is YYREEE in the germline V gene (reference sequence). The V and J ends lost 3 bases and 0 bases respectively, with 14 bases between them. The CDR3 covers 16 residues. The CDR3 DNA reads as TGTGCCAGCAGCTCAGGAATACAGCCTAGCACAGATACGCAGTATTTT. Translated, it gives CASSSGIQPSTDTQYF.

This clone occurred once. V is TRBV2 and J is TRBJ2-3; 11 bases match TRBD1. The CDR3 extends over 18 amino acids. The J segment lost 1 base and the V segment lost 6 bases, leaving 12 bases of the junction unmatched. The germline V gene has CDR1 SNHLY and CDR2 FYNNEI. This chain's CDR3 is CASSIGTGGPGGTDTQYF. CDR3 DNA sequence: TGTGCCAGCAGCATTGGGACAGGGGGACCGGGGGGCACAGATACGCAGTATTTT.

This clone occurred once. The chain uses TRBV25-1 and TRBJ1-6; TRBD1 matches at 7 bases. Unmatched junction bases numbered 9, after V lost 6 bases and J lost 7 bases. The CDR3 is 15 residues long. Germline assignment: CDR1 MGHDK and CDR2 SYGVNS. The CDR3 loop reads CASRAGQLTNSPLHF. As DNA, the CDR3 is TGTGCCAGCAGAGCGGGACAGCTTACGAATTCACCCCTCCACTTT.

The gene calls are TRBV10-2 and TRBJ1-2; a possible D gene is TRBD1 (5 bases). Germline loops: CDR1 WSHSY, CDR2 SAAADI. Trimming pared 7 bases from V and 3 bases from J, leaving 9 bases between. The CDR3 runs to 12 residues. CDR3 coding DNA: TGCGCCAGCACCCCGGGGGACTATGGCTACACCTTC. This codes for CASTPGDYGYTF.

This clone has only a few counts. CDR3 coding DNA: TGTGCCAGCAGCGTACGGGGCGGTTATTCTGGGGCCAACGTCCTGACTTTC. It codes for CASSVRGGYSGANVLTF. V gene TRBV7-9 combines with J gene TRBJ2-6, with D perhaps given as TRBD1 or TRBD2 (5 bases each). This CDR3 is built from 17 residues. Germline V gene lookup returns CDR1 SEHNR and CDR2 FQNEAQ (reference sequence). The V and J ends lost 5 bases and 1 base respectively, with 15 bases between them. Drawing the rest from reference TRBV7-9 and TRBJ2-6, the complete variable domain is DTGVSQNPRHKITKRGQNVTFRCDPISEHNRLYWYRQTLGQGPEFLTYFQNEAQLEKSRLLSDRFSAERPKGSFSTLEIQRTEQGDSAMYLCASSVRGGYSGANVLTFGAGSRLTVL.

The gene calls are TRBV7-8 and TRBJ2-5, with D maybe TRBD1 (5 bases). From germline, CDR1 is SGHVS and CDR2 FQNEAQ. Trimming stripped 0 bases from V and 4 bases from J, with 12 bases between. The CDR3 extends over 15 amino acids. The CDR3 protein is CASSLAGAVGETQYF. In nucleotides, the CDR3 is TGTGCCAGCAGCTTAGCTGGGGCAGTGGGAGAGACCCAGTACTTC.

The DNA for the CDR3 is TGTGCCAGCACCCAGACAGGTCTCTACGAGCAGTACTTC. This encodes CASTQTGLYEQYF. V gene TRBV28 combines with J gene TRBJ2-7, with D maybe TRBD1 (6 bases). Germline V CDR1 and CDR2: MDHEN, SYDVKM. The CDR3 consists of 13 residues. Trimming left V 7 bases short and J 3 bases short, with 13 bases between.

The chain combines TRBV19 with TRBJ2-6; 10 nucleotides line up with TRBD2. This CDR3 has 15 amino acids. Germline CDR1 is LNHDA and CDR2 is SQIVND (reference sequence). V shed 5 bases, J shed 12 bases, and the junction held 10 bases outside the gene matches. The CDR3 protein is CASSETSGWTGVLTF. CDR3 bases: TGTGCCAGTAGTGAGACTAGCGGGTGGACCGGCGTCCTGACTTTC. The whole variable domain, filled in from reference TRBV19 and TRBJ2-6, reads DGGITQSPKYLFRKEGQNVTLSCEQNLNHDAMYWYRQDPGQGLRLIYYSQIVNDFQKGDIAEGYSVSREKKESFPLTVTSAQKNPTAFYLCASSETSGWTGVLTFGAGSRLTVL.

To note about this clone: A much larger clone is a single base away; this may be a read error. The sample holds other DNA sequences that translate to the same CDR3. The chain carries TRBV10-3 and TRBJ1-5; D call uncertain. V dropped 3 bases and J dropped 5 bases, with 8 bases sitting between them. This CDR3 comprises 13 residues. Germline assignment: CDR1 ENHRY and CDR2 SYGVKD. DNA for the CDR3: TGTGCCATCAGTGATGAGGGAGATCAGCCCCAGCATTTT. Protein sequence: CAISDEGDQPQHF.

This rearrangement joins TRBV28 to TRBJ2-7; possibly TRBD1 or TRBD2 for D (5 bases each). V was pared by 5 bases and J by 5 bases, with 13 bases between. This CDR3 spans 13 amino acids. Germline-derived CDR1 and CDR2 are MDHEN and SYDVKM. CDR3 nucleotides: TGTGCCAGCAGTCCATGGGGACCGAACGAGCAGTACTTC. Its protein product is CASSPWGPNEQYF.

This clone was detected only a few times. The chain is built from TRBV30 and TRBJ1-4, with D perhaps TRBD1 (5 bases). V was trimmed by 3 bases and J by 7 bases, leaving 12 bases between them. The CDR3 has 13 residues. Germline V gives CDR1 GTSNPN, CDR2 SVGIG (reference sequence). The CDR3 loop is CAWRVQGREKLFF. The CDR3 DNA sequence: TGTGCCTGGAGAGTCCAGGGTCGTGAAAAACTGTTTTTT.

This clone was recorded a few times. The sample contains more than one DNA sequence encoding this CDR3. This chain uses TRBV18 with TRBJ1-6; the D gene is possibly TRBD1 (5 bases). CDR3 length: 13 amino acids. CDR1 is KGHSH, CDR2 LQKENI, per germline. V lost 10 bases, J lost 7 bases, and 14 bases lay in between. The DNA for the CDR3 is TGTGCCACGGCCGAGGGACGGAATTCACCCCTCCACTTT. Translated, it gives CATAEGRNSPLHF. The complete variable domain, with remaining parts taken from reference TRBV18 and TRBJ1-6, reads NAGVMQNPRHLVRRRGQEARLRCSPMKGHSHVYWYRQLPEEGLKFMVYLQKENIIDESGMPKERFSAEFPKEGPSILRIQQVVRGDSAAYFCATAEGRNSPLHFGNGTRLTVT.

The chain is built from TRBV11-3 and TRBJ2-3; TRBD2 is a possible D gene (6 bases). CDR3 length: 14 residues. Trimming left V 0 bases short and J 9 bases short, with 13 bases between. Per germline, CDR1 SGHNT and CDR2 YENEEA. The CDR3 region is CASSLEGLAGTQYF. CDR3 nucleotides: TGTGCCAGCAGCTTAGAAGGTTTGGCGGGAACGCAGTATTTT.

This clone was seen more than once but under ten times. The chain combines TRBV5-4 with TRBJ2-7, with D possibly matching TRBD1 (6 bases). V was clipped by 2 bases and J by 3 bases, with 12 bases between them. Per the germline V gene, CDR1 is SGHNT and CDR2 is YYREEE (reference sequence). This CDR3 region has 14 residues. The CDR3 here is CASSLQGVGYEQYF. CDR3 sequence (DNA): TGTGCCAGCAGCTTACAGGGTGTGGGCTACGAGCAGTACTTC. The full variable domain, its missing parts supplied by reference TRBV5-4 and TRBJ2-7, is ETGVTQSPTHLIKTRGQQVTLRCSSQSGHNTVSWYQQALGQGPQFIFQYYREEENGRGNFPPRFSGLQFPNYSSELNVNALELDDSALYLCASSLQGVGYEQYFGPGTRLTVT.

The rearrangement links TRBV2 to TRBJ2-2, with no clear D. The V end lost 4 bases, the J end lost 5 bases, and 11 bases lay between the germline ends. The CDR3 spans 14 residues. From germline, CDR1 is SNHLY and CDR2 FYNNEI. CDR3 in amino acids: CASSGSRKTGELFF. DNA for the CDR3: TGTGCCAGCAGTGGATCGCGAAAAACCGGGGAGCTGTTTTTT.

The table lists this clone with a few counts. The rearrangement links TRBV4-2 to TRBJ2-2; 9 bases match TRBD1. Unmatched junction bases numbered 9, after V lost 4 bases and J lost 0 bases. Germline CDR1 and CDR2: LGHNA and YNFKEQ. CDR3 length equals 18 residues. The CDR3 sequence: CASSPILRQGANTGELFF. CDR3 coding DNA: TGTGCCAGCAGCCCTATCCTACGACAGGGGGCGAACACCGGGGAGCTGTTTTTT.

Worth noting for this clone: At the DNA level, this CDR3 is encoded by other sequences in the same sample as well. The rearrangement uses TRBV6-1 and TRBJ1-4; TRBD1 aligns across 7 bases. The V gene's germline CDR1 is MNHNS and CDR2 SASEGT. The CDR3 is 14 residues long. Unmatched junction bases numbered 2, after V lost 5 bases and J lost 2 bases. The CDR3 sequence is CASSIGGTNEKLFF. The CDR3, as DNA: TGTGCCAGCAGTATAGGGGGCACTAATGAAAAACTGTTTTTT.

The genes are TRBV10-2 and TRBJ2-1, with TRBD2 matching 8 bases. The CDR3 is 12 residues long. Germline loops: CDR1 WSHSY, CDR2 SAAADI. Germline trimming cut 6 bases from V and 5 bases from J; bases unmatched to any gene: 0. This CDR3 reads CASRAGDNEQFF. Written as DNA, the CDR3 is TGCGCCAGCAGAGCGGGAGACAATGAGCAGTTCTTC.

There are many counts of this clone. The gene calls are TRBV5-1 and TRBJ1-4, with 7 bases lining up with TRBD1. The CDR3 covers 14 residues. Unmatched junction bases numbered 1, after V lost 0 bases and J lost 5 bases. Germline V CDR1 and CDR2: SGHRS, YFSETQ. CDR3 amino acids: CASSLGGQNEKLFF. The CDR3 coding sequence is TGCGCCAGCAGCTTGGGGGGACAGAATGAAAAACTGTTTTTT.

V usage is TRBV28 and J usage is TRBJ2-7; tentatively, D is TRBD1 (6 bases). The V gene's germline CDR1 is MDHEN and CDR2 SYDVKM. The length of the CDR3 is 11 residues. V lost 6 bases, J lost 3 bases, and 6 bases lay in between. The CDR3 here is CASRGGYEQYF. DNA for the CDR3: TGTGCCAGCAGAGGGGGCTACGAGCAGTACTTC.

This chain uses TRBV2 with TRBJ2-1; TRBD2 aligns across 7 bases. V was pared by 6 bases and J by 8 bases, with 7 bases of the junction left unmatched. CDR1 SNHLY and CDR2 FYNNEI come from the germline V gene. The CDR3 contains 13 residues. The CDR3 region has the DNA TGTGCCAGCAGGGCGGGAGTTGGAGATGAGCAGTTCTTC. Translating it yields CASRAGVGDEQFF.

This chain connects TRBV18 to TRBJ1-5; 7 bases map to TRBD1. The CDR3 runs to 15 residues. Germline values: CDR1 KGHSH, CDR2 LQKENI. With 3 bases clipped from V and 0 bases from J, the junction kept 2 bases outside the gene matches. CDR3 coding DNA: TGTGCCAGCTCACCGAACAGGGGTAGCAATCAGCCCCAGCATTTT. Translating it yields CASSPNRGSNQPQHF.

This clone was seen a single time. The chain carries TRBV5-1 and TRBJ2-5; D is perhaps TRBD2 (6 bases). V lost 0 bases and J 1 base, leaving 10 bases between the germline ends. In germline, CDR1 is SGHRS, CDR2 YFSETQ. The length of the CDR3 is 15 residues. In nucleotides, the CDR3 is TGCGCCAGCAGCTTGGGCGGGGTGGCCCAAGAGACCCAGTACTTC. Protein sequence: CASSLGGVAQETQYF. The full variable domain, with the rest looked up from reference TRBV5-1 and TRBJ2-5, is KAGVTQTPRYLIKTRGQQVTLSCSPISGHRSVSWYQQTPGQGLQFLFEYFSETQRNKGNFPGRFSGRQFSNSRSEMNVSTLELGDSALYLCASSLGGVAQETQYFGPGTRLLVL.

The chain joins TRBV4-2 to TRBJ2-7; 7 nucleotides align to TRBD1. The germline gives CDR1 LGHNA, CDR2 YNFKEQ. V dropped 0 bases and J dropped 4; count of bases not matched to a gene: 12. The CDR3 spans 17 residues. CDR3 region: CASSQELVMAGGYEQYF. In DNA form, the CDR3 reads TGTGCCAGCAGCCAAGAACTGGTAATGGCAGGGGGATACGAGCAGTACTTC.

V and J are TRBV5-4 and TRBJ2-2, with D maybe TRBD1 (6 bases). Trimming removed 0 bases from V and 6 bases from J, with 12 bases in between. Germline V gene data show CDR1 as SGHNT and CDR2 as YYREEE (reference sequence). The CDR3 sequence is 15 residues long. Here the CDR3 DNA reads TGTGCCAGCAGCTTGGGAGGGGGTTGGGCCGGGGAGCTGTTTTTT. Amino acid sequence: CASSLGGGWAGELFF.

The V call is TRBV29-1, the J call TRBJ2-5, with 16 bases matching TRBD2. The end of the DNA is better explained by TRBJ2-7, so the J call may be wrong. There are 16 residues in the CDR3. The germline gives CDR1 SQVTM, CDR2 ANQGSEA. CDR3 region: CSVLTGTSGGAYEQYF. CDR3 nucleotides: TGCAGCGTCCTGACCGGGACTAGCGGGGGGGCCTACGAGCAGTACTTC.

Turning to this clone: The sample holds other DNA sequences that translate to the same CDR3. The chain is built from TRBV29-1 and TRBJ1-4; TRBD1 is a possible D gene (5 bases). V lost 5 bases and J lost 16, with 23 bases in between. CDR3 length equals 13 residues. In germline, CDR1 is SQVTM, CDR2 ANQGSEA. CDR3 DNA sequence: TGCAGCGTTAGGAAGCAGGGAATGGAATGGGAGTTTTTT. This encodes CSVRKQGMEWEFF.

The rearrangement links TRBV10-3 to TRBJ2-5; maybe TRBD1 (6 bases). V lost 6 bases to trimming and J lost 5 bases, with 13 bases between them. The germline CDR1 and CDR2 sequences are ENHRY and SYGVKD. The CDR3 covers 13 residues. The CDR3 here is CAISPGTMETQYF. In DNA, the CDR3 is TGTGCCATCAGCCCCGGGACAATGGAGACCCAGTACTTC.